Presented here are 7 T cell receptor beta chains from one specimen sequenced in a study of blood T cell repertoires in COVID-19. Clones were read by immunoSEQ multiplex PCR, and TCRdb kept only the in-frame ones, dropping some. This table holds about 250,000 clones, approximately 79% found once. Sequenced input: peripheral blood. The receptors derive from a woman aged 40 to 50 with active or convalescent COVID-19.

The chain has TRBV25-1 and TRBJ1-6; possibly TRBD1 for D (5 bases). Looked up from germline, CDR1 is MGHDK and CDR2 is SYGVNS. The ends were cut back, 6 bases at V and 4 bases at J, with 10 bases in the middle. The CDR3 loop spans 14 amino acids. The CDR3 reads CASRTSGYNSPLHF. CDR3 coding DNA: TGTGCCAGCAGGACCTCAGGGTATAATTCACCCCTCCACTTT.

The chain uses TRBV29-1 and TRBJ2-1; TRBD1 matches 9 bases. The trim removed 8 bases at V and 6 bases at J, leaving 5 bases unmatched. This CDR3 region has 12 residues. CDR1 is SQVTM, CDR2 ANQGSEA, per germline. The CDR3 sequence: CSLEQGANEQFF. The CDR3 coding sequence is TGCAGCTTGGAACAGGGGGCCAATGAGCAGTTCTTC.

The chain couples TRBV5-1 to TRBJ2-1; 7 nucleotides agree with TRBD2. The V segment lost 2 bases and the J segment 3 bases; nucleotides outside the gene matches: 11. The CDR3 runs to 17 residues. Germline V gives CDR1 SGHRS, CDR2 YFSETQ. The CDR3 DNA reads TGCGCCAGCAGCTTCCGGGGGAGCGGGGAGTTCTACAATGAGCAGTTCTTC. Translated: CASSFRGSGEFYNEQFF.

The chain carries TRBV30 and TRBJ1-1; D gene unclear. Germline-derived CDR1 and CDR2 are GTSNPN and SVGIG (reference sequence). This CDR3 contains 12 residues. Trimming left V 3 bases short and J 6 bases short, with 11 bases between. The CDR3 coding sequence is TGTGCCTGGAGGGGAGAGGGCCCTGAAGCTTTCTTT. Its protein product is CAWRGEGPEAFF.

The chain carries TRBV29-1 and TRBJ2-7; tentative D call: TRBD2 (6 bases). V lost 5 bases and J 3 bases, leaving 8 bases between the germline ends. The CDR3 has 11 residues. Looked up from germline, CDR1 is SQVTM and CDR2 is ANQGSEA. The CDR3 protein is CSVHSGYEQYV. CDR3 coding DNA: TGCAGCGTTCATAGCGGCTACGAGCAGTACGTC.

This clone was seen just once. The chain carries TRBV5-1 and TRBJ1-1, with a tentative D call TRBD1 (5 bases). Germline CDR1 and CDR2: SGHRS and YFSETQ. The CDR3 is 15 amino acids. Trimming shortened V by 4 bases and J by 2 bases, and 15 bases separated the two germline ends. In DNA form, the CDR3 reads TGCGCCAGCAGCGTCGGACAAGGAGCCAACACTGAAGCTTTCTTT. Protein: CASSVGQGANTEAFF.

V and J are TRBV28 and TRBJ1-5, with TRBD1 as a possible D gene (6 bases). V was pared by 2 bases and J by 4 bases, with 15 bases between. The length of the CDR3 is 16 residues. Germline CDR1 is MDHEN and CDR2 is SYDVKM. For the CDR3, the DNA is TGTGCCAGCAGTTTAAGGCAGGGAACAGGGAATCAGCCCCAGCATTTT. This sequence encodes CASSLRQGTGNQPQHF. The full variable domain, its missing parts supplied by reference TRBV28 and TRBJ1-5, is DVKVTQSSRYLVKRTGEKVFLECVQDMDHENMFWYRQDPGLGLRLIYFSYDVKMKEKGDIPEGYSVSREKKERFSLILESASTNQTSMYLCASSLRQGTGNQPQHFGDGTRLSIL.